A selection of T cell receptor beta chains follows, all from one sample in a study of cytomegalovirus exposure and HLA in healthy donors. The data were produced by immunoSEQ multiplex PCR, yet TCRdb's version contains in-frame clones alone and is incomplete. The profile shows 150,000 to 200,000 clones, roughly 90% of them singletons. The sample was PBMCs. These receptors were collected from a man aged 18 to 30 in good health and CMV-seropositive. CDR3s include the opening cysteine and the closing phenylalanine or tryptophan. A D gene is named only where the DNA matches it firmly. Only some rows state a clone size, as once, few, many or a class for expanded clones.

abundance: NA
d_gene: NA
v_gene: TRBV28
j_gene: TRBJ2-3
CDR3aa: CASSLGQGTDTQYF
CDR3nt: TGTGCCAGCAGTTTAGGTCAGGGCACAGATACGCAGTATTTT

abundance: once
d_gene: TRBD2
v_gene: TRBV6-6
j_gene: TRBJ2-7
CDR3aa: CASSPSSGSSYEQYF
CDR3nt: TGTGCCAGCAGCCCCTCTAGCGGGAGTTCCTACGAGCAGTACTTC

abundance: NA
d_gene: TRBD2
v_gene: TRBV9
j_gene: TRBJ2-3
CDR3aa: CASSVDSSGSADTQYF
CDR3nt: TGTGCCAGCAGCGTAGATTCTAGCGGGAGTGCAGATACGCAGTATTTT

abundance: NA
d_gene: NA
v_gene: TRBV28
j_gene: TRBJ2-4
CDR3aa: CASSLRENIQYF
CDR3nt: TGTGCCAGCAGTTTACGAGAAAACATTCAGTACTTC

abundance: NA
d_gene: TRBD2
v_gene: TRBV5-4
j_gene: TRBJ2-7
CDR3aa: CASRIAGGTYEQYF
CDR3nt: TGTGCCAGCAGAATAGCGGGAGGAACCTACGAGCAGTACTTC

abundance: once
d_gene: TRBD1
v_gene: TRBV7-2
j_gene: TRBJ1-2
CDR3aa: CASSQGQGLYGYTF
CDR3nt: TGTGCCAGCAGTCAAGGACAGGGCCTCTATGGCTACACCTTC

abundance: NA
d_gene: NA
v_gene: TRBV7-9
j_gene: TRBJ1-2
CDR3aa: CASSPGAGYGYTF
CDR3nt: TGTGCCAGCAGCCCAGGGGCGGGCTATGGCTACACCTTC

abundance: NA
d_gene: TRBD2
v_gene: TRBV7-9
j_gene: TRBJ2-5
CDR3aa: CASNTGTSGREQETQYF
CDR3nt: TGTGCCAGCAACACTGGGACTAGCGGGAGGGAGCAAGAGACCCAGTACTTC

abundance: NA
d_gene: TRBD2
v_gene: TRBV4-1
j_gene: TRBJ2-3
CDR3aa: CASSQGRARTSGRSPDTQYF
CDR3nt: TGCGCCAGCAGCCAAGGTAGGGCTAGGACTAGCGGGAGGTCCCCAGATACGCAGTATTTT

abundance: NA
d_gene: TRBD1
v_gene: TRBV5-1
j_gene: TRBJ2-7
CDR3aa: CASSLGQGRDEQYF
CDR3nt: TGCGCCAGCAGCTTGGGACAGGGACGAGACGAGCAGTACTTC

abundance: NA
d_gene: NA
v_gene: TRBV6-4
j_gene: TRBJ1-5
CDR3aa: CASSPTGQTNFHSNQPQHF
CDR3nt: TGTGCCAGCAGTCCAACGGGACAAACTAACTTCCATAGCAATCAGCCCCAGCATTTT

abundance: NA
d_gene: NA
v_gene: TRBV27
j_gene: TRBJ2-7
CDR3aa: CASSVAAGFSYEQYF
CDR3nt: TGTGCCAGCAGCGTAGCAGCGGGTTTCTCCTACGAGCAGTACTTC

abundance: NA
d_gene: TRBD2
v_gene: TRBV27
j_gene: TRBJ2-3
CDR3aa: CASSSSGRMLDTQYF
CDR3nt: TGTGCCAGCAGTTCCAGCGGGAGGATGTTAGATACGCAGTATTTT

abundance: NA
d_gene: TRBD1
v_gene: TRBV6-1
j_gene: TRBJ1-2
CDR3aa: CASSEAPDRVYGYTF
CDR3nt: TGTGCCAGCAGTGAGGCCCCCGACAGGGTTTATGGCTACACCTTC

abundance: NA
d_gene: TRBD2
v_gene: TRBV27
j_gene: TRBJ2-7
CDR3aa: CASSSAGTSGFSYEQYF
CDR3nt: TGTGCCAGCAGTTCCGCCGGGACTAGCGGGTTCTCCTACGAGCAGTACTTC

abundance: NA
d_gene: TRBD1
v_gene: TRBV6-5
j_gene: TRBJ1-5
CDR3aa: CASRRTGNQPQHF
CDR3nt: TGTGCCAGCAGACGGACAGGGAATCAGCCCCAGCATTTT

abundance: NA
d_gene: NA
v_gene: TRBV7-9
j_gene: TRBJ2-5
CDR3aa: CASSFPRQAETQYF
CDR3nt: TGTGCCAGCAGCTTTCCGAGACAGGCAGAGACCCAGTACTTC

abundance: NA
d_gene: NA
v_gene: TRBV4-1
j_gene: TRBJ2-2
CDR3aa: CASSQVGTAGIGELFF
CDR3nt: TGCGCCAGCAGCCAAGTAGGTACAGCCGGTATCGGGGAGCTGTTTTTT

abundance: NA
d_gene: NA
v_gene: TRBV9
j_gene: TRBJ2-2
CDR3aa: CASSVGDYRVAGELFF
CDR3nt: TGTGCCAGCAGCGTAGGCGACTATCGAGTGGCCGGGGAGCTGTTTTTT

abundance: NA
d_gene: NA
v_gene: TRBV7-9
j_gene: TRBJ2-2
CDR3aa: CASSSMRGELFF
CDR3nt: TGTGCCAGCAGCTCGATGCGGGGGGAGCTGTTTTTT

abundance: NA
d_gene: TRBD1
v_gene: TRBV6-1
j_gene: TRBJ1-4
CDR3aa: CASRPQQGVNEKLFF
CDR3nt: TGTGCCAGCAGGCCCCAACAGGGGGTTAATGAAAAACTGTTTTTT

abundance: once
d_gene: TRBD1
v_gene: TRBV28
j_gene: TRBJ1-2
CDR3aa: CASNIEQGARGYTF
CDR3nt: TGTGCCAGCAACATCGAACAGGGGGCACGAGGCTACACCTTC

abundance: NA
d_gene: NA
v_gene: TRBV5-1
j_gene: TRBJ1-1
CDR3aa: CASSPGQNTEAFF
CDR3nt: TGCGCCAGCAGCCCGGGACAGAACACTGAAGCTTTCTTT

abundance: NA
d_gene: TRBD2
v_gene: TRBV6-1
j_gene: TRBJ2-7
CDR3aa: CASTMTSTTTYEQYF
CDR3nt: TGTGCCAGCACTATGACTAGCACAACGACCTACGAGCAGTACTTC

abundance: NA
d_gene: NA
v_gene: TRBV7-3
j_gene: TRBJ2-5
CDR3aa: CASSPPSSETQYF
CDR3nt: TGTGCCAGCAGCCCCCCGTCTTCAGAGACCCAGTACTTC

abundance: NA
d_gene: NA
v_gene: TRBV28
j_gene: TRBJ1-4
CDR3aa: CASSPGFNEKLFF
CDR3nt: TGTGCCAGCAGCCCAGGGTTTAATGAAAAACTGTTTTTT

abundance: once
d_gene: TRBD2
v_gene: TRBV4-1
j_gene: TRBJ2-1
CDR3aa: CASSQVHSGASYNEQFF
CDR3nt: TGCGCCAGCAGCCAAGTTCACAGCGGGGCCTCCTACAATGAGCAGTTCTTC

abundance: NA
d_gene: TRBD2
v_gene: TRBV5-1
j_gene: TRBJ2-7
CDR3aa: CASSLEAGGSYEQYF
CDR3nt: TGCGCCAGCAGCTTGGAGGCGGGAGGATCCTACGAGCAGTACTTC

abundance: NA
d_gene: NA
v_gene: TRBV9
j_gene: TRBJ2-5
CDR3aa: CASSVGPTGEVRETQYF
CDR3nt: TGTGCCAGCAGCGTAGGGCCGACGGGAGAGGTCAGGGAGACCCAGTACTTC

abundance: once
d_gene: TRBD2
v_gene: TRBV28
j_gene: TRBJ2-7
CDR3aa: CASSFYRLAGDPISAYEQYF
CDR3nt: TGTGCCAGCAGTTTCTACCGACTAGCGGGAGATCCTATTTCGGCCTACGAGCAGTACTTC

abundance: NA
d_gene: TRBD1
v_gene: TRBV2
j_gene: TRBJ1-3
CDR3aa: CASRPGQGVHTIYF
CDR3nt: TGTGCCAGCAGGCCGGGACAGGGGGTGCACACCATATATTTT